This TCR beta chain was sequenced in a study of identical twins (dated by TCRdb to the mid-2010s). Notes on the research overall: To test whether fetal clonotypes persist, this study deep-sequenced TCR alpha and beta repertoires from monozygotic twins, from unrelated adults of various ages, and from cord blood. Replicate twin experiments were performed at different times using different library preparation protocols to rule out contamination. Summary of the overall study and its limitations: Fewer insertions were carried by abundant cord blood beta clonotypes; a weaker similar trend was observed in young adult naive repertoires, while no such trend was observed in memory repertoires. Out-of-frame TCR alpha sequences shared between twins showed an excess of low generation-probability sequences compared with coincidental sharing between unrelated individuals. Invariant T cells such as MAIT and iNKT could partly confound zero-insertion analyses, though diverse VJ usage argued against this for most clonotypes. Because the same donors could not be followed over many years, conclusions were based on cross-sectional statistical analysis. The excess sharing between twins in beta out-of-frame sequences was weaker because fewer shared sequences reduced the signal-to-noise ratio. In monozygotic twins, out-of-frame TCR alpha sharing was systematically underestimated by recombination models, although the models agreed with sharing between unrelated individuals.

All donors were healthy Caucasians. CDR1 is given as DFQATT and CDR2 as SNEGSKA, both from the germline V gene (reference sequence). Trimming costs V 1 base and J 8 bases, and their ends lie 14 bases apart. CDR3 length: 13 amino acids, cysteine to phenylalanine. The retained sequence is limited to the CDR3, 39 bases, with the frame set at the first base. Library construction relied on 5' RACE. The listed sequencing device is Illumina HiSeq 2000. A universal primer binding site was added through template switching, and the final cDNA carried a unique molecular identifier so that TCR cDNA molecules could be counted accurately. Specific primers in the conserved constant-segment region were used to synthesize first-strand cDNA for the TCR alpha and beta chains. To control for contamination, each cDNA library was double barcoded with a SMART-Mk sample barcode plus Illumina barcodes. TruSeq adapter sequences and Illumina sample barcodes were added in two successive PCR steps. Sequencing of the TCR alpha and beta cDNA libraries was done on the Illumina HiSeq platform using custom primers. In the paper's pipeline: MiGEC processed the raw reads to extract unique molecular identifiers, while MiXCR was used to determine the CDR3 positions. For each individual, recombination models were inferred using an EM algorithm with the repgenHMM and IGoR tools. Shared clonotype analysis was performed with the tcR package in R, normalizing sharing by the product of cloneset sizes. To study raw recombination free of thymic and clonal selection effects, out-of-frame nonproductive sequences were analyzed. In-frame beta chains were kept once TCRdb had trimmed the public reads at Q25 with fastp and called clones with MiXCR. Each record represents a unique CDR3 protein, reported with the most common genes and DNA among its rows. The V and J calls and clone size come from TCRdb's table, not from the authors' own analysis. In this sample the table shows around 1.7 million distinct CDR3 sequences, roughly 35% of which occur a single time. The ten largest account for about 0.25% of the sample.

This clonotype was found a few times. Which antigen it targets is not known. Base quality data are lacking; no much larger clone is found one base away. The chain couples TRBV20-1 to TRBJ1-2, and TRBD1 may be the D gene, going by 6 matching bases. Input material: cord blood. The receptor was isolated from a newborn girl in good health. The CDR3 protein sequence reads: CSARGGGLNGYTF. The nucleotide sequence reads as follows: TGCAGTGCTAGAGGAGGGGGTCTCAACGGCTACACCTTC.